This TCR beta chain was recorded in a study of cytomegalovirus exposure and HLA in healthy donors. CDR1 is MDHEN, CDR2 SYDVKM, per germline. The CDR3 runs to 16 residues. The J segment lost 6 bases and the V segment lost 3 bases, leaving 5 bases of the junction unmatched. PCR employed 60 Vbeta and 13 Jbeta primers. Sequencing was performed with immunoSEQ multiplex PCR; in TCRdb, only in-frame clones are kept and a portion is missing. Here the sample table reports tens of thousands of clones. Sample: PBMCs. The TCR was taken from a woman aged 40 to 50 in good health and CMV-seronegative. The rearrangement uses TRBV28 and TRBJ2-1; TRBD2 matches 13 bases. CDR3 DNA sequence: TGTGCCAGCAGTTTGCCGGGACTAGCGGGGTTCAATGAGCAGTTCTTC. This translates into CASSLPGLAGFNEQFF.